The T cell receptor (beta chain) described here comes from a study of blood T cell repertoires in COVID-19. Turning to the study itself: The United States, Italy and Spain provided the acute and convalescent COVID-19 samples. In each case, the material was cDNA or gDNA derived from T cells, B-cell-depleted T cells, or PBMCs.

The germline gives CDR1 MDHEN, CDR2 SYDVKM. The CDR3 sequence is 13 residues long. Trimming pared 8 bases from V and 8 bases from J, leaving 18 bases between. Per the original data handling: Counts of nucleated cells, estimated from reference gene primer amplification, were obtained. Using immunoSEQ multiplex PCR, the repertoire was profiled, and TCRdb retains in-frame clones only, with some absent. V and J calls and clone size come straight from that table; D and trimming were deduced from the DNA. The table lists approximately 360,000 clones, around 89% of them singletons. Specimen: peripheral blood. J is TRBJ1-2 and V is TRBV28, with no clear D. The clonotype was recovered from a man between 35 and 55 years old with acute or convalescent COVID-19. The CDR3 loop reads CASGDSEVTGYTF. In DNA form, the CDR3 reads TGTGCCAGCGGCGATTCAGAGGTTACCGGCTACACCTTC.